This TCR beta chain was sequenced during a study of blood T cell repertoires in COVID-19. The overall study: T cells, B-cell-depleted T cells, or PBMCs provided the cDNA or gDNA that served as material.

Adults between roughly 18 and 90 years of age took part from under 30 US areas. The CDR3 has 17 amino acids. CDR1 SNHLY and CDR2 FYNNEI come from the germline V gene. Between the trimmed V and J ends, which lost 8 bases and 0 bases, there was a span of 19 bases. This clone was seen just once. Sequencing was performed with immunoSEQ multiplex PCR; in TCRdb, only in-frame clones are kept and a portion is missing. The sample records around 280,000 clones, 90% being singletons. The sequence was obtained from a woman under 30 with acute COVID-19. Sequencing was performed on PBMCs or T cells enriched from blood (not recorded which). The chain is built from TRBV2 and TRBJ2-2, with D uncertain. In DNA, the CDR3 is TGTGCCAGCTCTCTAAGAGCGAGTCAAACGAACACCGGGGAGCTGTTTTTT. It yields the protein CASSLRASQTNTGELFF.